The 27 T cell receptor beta chains listed next were all sequenced from one sample in a study of blood T cell repertoires in COVID-19. Produced via immunoSEQ multiplex PCR; TCRdb's table is partial and in-frame only. The sample has roughly 220,000 clones, 80% to 85% seen once; the top ten hold less than 20%. Sequencing was performed on peripheral blood. Source of these receptors: a man between 25 and 39 years old with active or convalescent COVID-19.

The rearrangement uses TRBV19 and TRBJ2-2, with no clear D. V lost 6 bases to trimming and J lost 6 bases, with 2 bases between them. The CDR3 spans 10 residues. Germline loops: CDR1 LNHDA, CDR2 SQIVND (reference sequence). In DNA, the CDR3 is TGTGCCAGTAGCTCCGGGGAGCTGTTTTTT. This translates into CASSSGELFF.

J is TRBJ2-7 and V is TRBV7-2, with 9 nucleotides matching TRBD2. The germline gives CDR1 SGHTA, CDR2 FQGNSA. With 2 bases clipped from V and 7 bases from J, the junction kept 12 bases outside the gene matches. This CDR3 spans 16 amino acids. The CDR3 bases are TGTGCCAGCAGCTTATATTCGGCGGGGGGGGCCTCGGAGCAGTACTTC. Translation: CASSLYSAGGASEQYF.

The CDR3 nucleotides read TGCGCCAGCAGCCCCCATTCAGACTCCTACAATGAGCAGTTCTTC. Encoded protein: CASSPHSDSYNEQFF. The V call is TRBV5-1, the J call TRBJ2-1; no firm D call. The V gene lost 4 bases and the J gene lost 0 bases, with 11 bases spanning the gap. The CDR3 loop spans 15 amino acids. CDR1 and CDR2 from the germline V gene are SGHRS and YFSETQ.

V and J are TRBV19 and TRBJ2-1; 7 bases match TRBD2. In germline, CDR1 is LNHDA, CDR2 SQIVND (reference sequence). With 2 bases clipped from V and 4 bases from J, the junction kept 5 bases outside the gene matches. The length of the CDR3 is 15 residues. As DNA, the CDR3 is TGTGCCAGTAGTATACCGGGGGGACCATACAATGAGCAGTTCTTC. Its protein is CASSIPGGPYNEQFF.

This rearrangement joins TRBV7-3 to TRBJ2-3; D perhaps matches TRBD2 (5 bases). This CDR3 spans 12 amino acids. The germline gives CDR1 SGHTA, CDR2 FQGTGA. Trimming cost V 2 bases and J 8 bases, with 8 bases left between them. CDR3 in DNA: TGTGCCAGCAGCTTAGCAGGAGGTACGCAGTATTTT. Its translation is CASSLAGGTQYF.

In its sample, this clone was seen once. As DNA, the CDR3 is TGTGCCAGCAGTCCGGCAGGGGTTTTTGGCTACACCTTC. Residues: CASSPAGVFGYTF. V is TRBV5-6 and J is TRBJ1-2; a weak D match, TRBD1 (6 bases). Germline V gene data show CDR1 as SGHDT and CDR2 as YYEEEE. V was trimmed by 5 bases and J by 7 bases, leaving 15 bases between them. The CDR3 sequence is 13 residues long.

CDR3 coding DNA: TGTGCCAGCAGCCAAGAGGGGGCTAACACTGAAGCTTTCTTT. Protein sequence: CASSQEGANTEAFF. The J gene is TRBJ1-1, the V gene TRBV7-2, with 7 nucleotides matching TRBD1. CDR3 length: 14 amino acids. The junction had 5 bases not matched to a gene; V was cut back by 5 bases and J by 2 bases. Germline CDR1 reads SGHTA; CDR2 reads FQGNSA.

The chain uses TRBV5-1 and TRBJ1-2, with a weak D call TRBD1 (5 bases). The germline CDR1 and CDR2 sequences are SGHRS and YFSETQ. This CDR3 has 14 amino acids. The V gene lost 1 base and the J gene lost 8 bases, with 15 bases spanning the gap. The CDR3 sequence: CASSLLQGLQGYTF. The CDR3 coding sequence is TGCGCCAGCAGCTTGCTGCAGGGTCTCCAGGGCTACACCTTC.

The J gene is TRBJ1-3, the V gene TRBV10-3; D perhaps matches TRBD1 (5 bases). Germline V gene lookup returns CDR1 ENHRY and CDR2 SYGVKD. The CDR3 has 15 amino acids. Trimming took 10 bases from V and 0 from J, leaving 16 bases between them. CDR3 in amino acids: CATTRDSSSGNTIYF. The CDR3, as DNA: TGTGCCACAACTCGGGACTCGAGCTCTGGAAACACCATATATTTT.

This clone was recorded once. This chain uses TRBV4-3 with TRBJ2-1, with D possibly matching TRBD2 (6 bases). The CDR3 extends over 16 amino acids. V dropped 2 bases and J dropped 9 bases, with 20 bases sitting between them. The germline gives CDR1 LGHNA, CDR2 YSLEER. CDR3 DNA: TGCGCCAGCAGCCAAATCCCGGTGGGGGGAGGTGGTGAGCAGTTCTTC. This encodes CASSQIPVGGGGEQFF.

In this sample, this clone turned up once. This chain joins TRBV5-5 and TRBJ1-2, with 8 nucleotides matching TRBD1. J gave up 5 bases and V 4 bases, and 7 bases lay outside the gene matches. The CDR3 is 14 amino acids. In germline, CDR1 is SGHKS, CDR2 YYEKEE (reference sequence). The CDR3 sequence: CASSGAGGGYGYTF. DNA for the CDR3: TGTGCCAGCAGCGGGGCAGGGGGCGGGTATGGCTACACCTTC.

The genes are TRBV18 and TRBJ1-2; D is uncertain. This CDR3 is built from 15 residues. Germline CDR1 and CDR2: KGHSH and LQKENI. V lost 1 base and J 4 bases, leaving 13 bases between the germline ends. The CDR3 here is CASSPLSRQIYGYTF. The CDR3, as DNA: TGTGCCAGCTCACCACTATCACGTCAGATCTATGGCTACACCTTC.

V gene TRBV19 combines with J gene TRBJ1-5; 8 bases are a match to TRBD1. After removal of 6 bases from V and 4 bases from J, the junction contained 5 bases not matched to a gene. This CDR3 contains 14 residues. Germline V gene sequence: CDR1 LNHDA, CDR2 SQIVND (reference sequence). In DNA form, the CDR3 reads TGTGCCAGTAGCCAACAGGGGGGGAATCAGCCCCAGCATTTT. Translated: CASSQQGGNQPQHF.

The chain links TRBV5-1 to TRBJ1-1; D call uncertain. Germline CDR1 is SGHRS and CDR2 is YFSETQ. The CDR3 contains 18 residues. The germline V and J ends were trimmed by 0 bases and 1 base, with 19 bases remaining between them. As DNA, the CDR3 is TGCGCCAGCAGCTTGGCCTCCAAACTTTCAGACACGAACACTGAAGCTTTCTTT. Its translation is CASSLASKLSDTNTEAFF.

The rearrangement joins TRBV28 to TRBJ1-1; D gene ambiguous. V was trimmed by 2 bases and J by 1 base, leaving 8 bases between them. CDR1 is MDHEN, CDR2 SYDVKM, per germline. The length of the CDR3 is 14 residues. For the CDR3, the DNA is TGTGCCAGCAGTTTAGCCATACAGAACACTGAAGCTTTCTTT. It is translated as CASSLAIQNTEAFF.

The chain has TRBV28 and TRBJ1-1; D is perhaps TRBD1 (5 bases). Per germline, CDR1 MDHEN and CDR2 SYDVKM. The CDR3 totals 15 residues. Between the trimmed V and J ends, which lost 2 bases and 1 base, there was a span of 11 bases. CDR3 region: CASSLGGAGNTEAFF. DNA of the CDR3: TGTGCCAGCAGTTTAGGAGGGGCAGGGAACACTGAAGCTTTCTTT.

This clone came up a few times. This chain connects TRBV19 to TRBJ1-1; D is undetermined. CDR3 size: 14 residues. CDR1 is LNHDA and CDR2 is SQIVND in the germline V gene (reference sequence). Trimming removed 2 bases from V and 1 base from J, with 8 bases in between. The CDR3 DNA sequence: TGTGCCAGTAGTATAACATATACGAACACTGAAGCTTTCTTT. The encoded protein is CASSITYTNTEAFF.

J is TRBJ1-1 and V is TRBV5-6; D gene ambiguous. The germline V gene has CDR1 SGHDT and CDR2 YYEEEE. V was clipped by 4 bases and J by 7 bases, with 17 bases between them. The CDR3 extends over 14 amino acids. CDR3 DNA: TGTGCCAGCAGCCCGGACGGGGTATGGGGTGAAGCTTTCTTT. As protein: CASSPDGVWGEAFF. The full variable domain, completed using reference TRBV5-6 and TRBJ1-1, is DAGVTQSPTHLIKTRGQQVTLRCSPKSGHDTVSWYQQALGQGPQFIFQYYEEEERQRGNFPDRFSGHQFPNYSSELNVNALLLGDSALYLCASSPDGVWGEAFFGQGTRLTVV.

This chain connects TRBV2 to TRBJ1-2, with TRBD1 matching over 7 bases. The V gene end was trimmed by 6 bases and the J gene end by 6 bases; junction bases not matched to a gene: 7. The CDR3 totals 13 residues. Germline V lookup: CDR1 SNHLY, CDR2 FYNNEI. The chain's CDR3 is CASRADREDGYTF. For the CDR3, the DNA is TGTGCCAGCAGGGCTGACAGGGAGGATGGCTACACCTTC.

V gene TRBV4-3 combines with J gene TRBJ2-7, with 10 bases lining up with TRBD1. The CDR3 runs to 14 residues. CDR1 is LGHNA, CDR2 YSLEER, per germline. The V segment lost 4 bases and the J segment 4 bases; nucleotides outside the gene matches: 4. Written as DNA, the CDR3 is TGCGCCAGCAGCCCAAGACAGGGGGCTTACGAGCAGTACTTC. It translates to CASSPRQGAYEQYF.

The chain is built from TRBV6-5 and TRBJ1-2, with D perhaps TRBD1 (6 bases). The germline V gene has CDR1 MNHEY and CDR2 SVGAGI. This CDR3 has 14 residues. Trimming cost V 6 bases and J 8 bases, with 19 bases left between them. For the CDR3, the DNA is TGTGCCAGCAGCAACGGGGGGGCGTCCCGCGGCTACACCTTC. Amino acid sequence: CASSNGGASRGYTF.

This sequence joins TRBV25-1 and TRBJ1-1; 10 bases match TRBD1. The V gene's germline CDR1 is MGHDK and CDR2 SYGVNS. The CDR3 contains 13 residues. V lost 8 bases to trimming and J lost 11 bases; unmatched junction nucleotides: 11. Written as DNA, the CDR3 is TGTGCCAGCCCCGACAGGGGGCTGTATCGTGCTTTCTTT. Its protein product is CASPDRGLYRAFF. Supplemented by reference TRBV25-1 and TRBJ1-1, the full variable domain reads EADIYQTPRYLVIGTGKKITLECSQTMGHDKMYWYQQDPGMELHLIHYSYGVNSTEKGDLSSESTVSRIRTEHFPLTLESARPSHTSQYLCASPDRGLYRAFFGQGTRLTVV.

This chain joins TRBV7-8 and TRBJ2-7; 7 bases are a match to TRBD1. The V segment lost 8 bases and the J segment 2 bases; nucleotides outside the gene matches: 6. Germline V gene sequence: CDR1 SGHVS, CDR2 FQNEAQ. This CDR3 is 13 amino acids long. This chain's CDR3 is CASGLQGAYEQYF. The CDR3 nucleotides are TGTGCCAGCGGACTTCAGGGGGCCTACGAGCAGTACTTC. Full variable domain (remainder filled in from reference TRBV7-8 and TRBJ2-7): GAGVSQSPRYKVAKRGQDVALRCDPISGHVSLFWYQQALGQGPEFLTYFQNEAQLDKSGLPSDRFFAERPEGSVSTLKIQRTQQEDSAVYLCASGLQGAYEQYFGPGTRLTVT.

The V call is TRBV28, the J call TRBJ1-6, with a weak D call TRBD1 (6 bases). This CDR3 contains 16 residues. Germline CDR1 and CDR2: MDHEN and SYDVKM. Trimming stripped 2 bases from V and 6 bases from J, with 14 bases between. Written as DNA, the CDR3 is TGTGCCAGCAGTTTACCTACGGACAGTGGTAATTCACCCCTCCACTTT. Translating it yields CASSLPTDSGNSPLHF.

Of note for this clone: The same CDR3 can be traced to other DNA sequences in this sample. The chain combines TRBV7-9 with TRBJ1-4; a weak D match, TRBD1 (6 bases). The CDR3 runs to 14 residues. The germline V gene encodes CDR1 SEHNR and CDR2 FQNEAQ (reference sequence). V was trimmed by 5 bases and J by 2 bases, leaving 9 bases between them. The chain's CDR3 is CASSLTGTNEKLFF. The DNA of the CDR3 is TGTGCCAGCAGCCTAACAGGGACTAATGAAAAACTGTTTTTT.

This sequence joins TRBV9 and TRBJ2-1; 7 positions match TRBD1. With V trimmed by 2 bases and J by 10 bases, 9 bases remained unmatched. The CDR3 covers 14 residues. Per germline, CDR1 SGDLS and CDR2 YYNGEE. The CDR3 sequence is CASSVQPRQGEQFF. In DNA, the CDR3 is TGTGCCAGCAGCGTCCAGCCCCGACAGGGAGAGCAGTTCTTC.

The gene calls are TRBV18 and TRBJ2-1; TRBD1 might be the D (6 bases). The germline CDR1 and CDR2 sequences are KGHSH and LQKENI. The CDR3 length is 17 residues. Between the trimmed V and J ends, which lost 2 bases and 0 bases, there was a span of 14 bases. The CDR3 region is CASSPISGASSYNEQFF. DNA of the CDR3: TGTGCCAGCTCACCAATCTCAGGGGCCAGCTCCTACAATGAGCAGTTCTTC.